This T cell receptor beta chain stems from a study of radiotherapy plus CTLA-4 blockade in lung cancer. This clone was observed a single time. The target antigen is unknown. This CDR3 has 11 residues. The ends were cut back, 5 bases at V and 9 bases at J, with 8 bases in the middle. Germline assignment: CDR1 LNHDA and CDR2 SQIVND (reference sequence). Overall study results and limits: Blood TCR clones of tumor origin expanded after radiotherapy plus ipilimumab.

Assay used: immunoSEQ multiplex PCR; TCRdb lists only in-frame clones, some missing. The sample shows some 60,000 clones, roughly four fifths of them seen only once. In chemo-refractory metastatic non-small-cell lung cancer, patients got ipilimumab CTLA-4 blockade together with focal radiation. The starting material was peripheral blood, obtained from a patient treated with radiotherapy plus ipilimumab. This TCR derives from a human donor with non-small cell lung cancer who had a complete response to radiotherapy plus ipilimumab. The chain couples TRBV19 to TRBJ2-1; D is unresolved. The CDR3 here is CASSLWAEQFF. DNA of the CDR3: TGTGCCAGTAGTCTTTGGGCTGAGCAGTTCTTC.